These 14 T cell receptor beta chains share one sample of origin, sequenced in a study of cytomegalovirus exposure and HLA in healthy donors. The PCR had 60 Vbeta and 13 Jbeta primers. The table came from immunoSEQ multiplex PCR; TCRdb's copy has only in-frame clones and leaves some out. Among around 160,000 clones listed, approximately 80% were seen once. Sequenced sample: PBMCs. These TCRs come from a man younger than 35 in good health and CMV-seropositive.

The chain carries TRBV5-8 and TRBJ2-2; tentatively, D is TRBD1 (5 bases). With 0 bases removed from V and 4 bases from J, the gap between germline ends came to 13 bases. This CDR3 spans 16 amino acids. The germline V gene encodes CDR1 SGHTS and CDR2 YDEGEE. For the CDR3, the DNA is TGTGCCAGCAGCTTGGGTGGACACCTGATCACCGGGGAGCTGTTTTTT. It yields the protein CASSLGGHLITGELFF. Looking up the rest from reference TRBV5-8 and TRBJ2-2 gives the full variable domain: EAGVTQSPTHLIKTRGQQATLRCSPISGHTSVYWYQQALGLGLQFLLWYDEGEERNRGNFPPRFSGRQFPNYSSELNVNALELEDSALYLCASSLGGHLITGELFFGEGSRLTVL.

This clone was recorded a few times. The chain couples TRBV9 to TRBJ2-1; TRBD1 aligns across 7 bases. Germline V lookup: CDR1 SGDLS, CDR2 YYNGEE. Trimming took 4 bases from V and 4 from J; bases not matched to a gene: 11. This CDR3 is 16 amino acids long. The CDR3 DNA is TGTGCCAGCAGCCCCCGGACAGGAACCACGTACAATGAGCAGTTCTTC. This encodes CASSPRTGTTYNEQFF. The variable domain in full, with the rest retrieved from reference TRBV9 and TRBJ2-1, is DSGVTQTPKHLITATGQRVTLRCSPRSGDLSVYWYQQSLDQGLQFLIQYYNGEERAKGNILERFSAQQFPDLHSELNLSSLELGDSALYFCASSPRTGTTYNEQFFGPGTRLTVL.

V usage is TRBV19 and J usage is TRBJ2-3; perhaps TRBD1 as D (7 bases). The germline V and J ends were trimmed by 5 bases and 3 bases, with 18 bases remaining between them. The germline V gene encodes CDR1 LNHDA and CDR2 SQIVND (reference sequence). This CDR3 contains 16 residues. In DNA, the CDR3 is TGTGCCAGTAGTGGGGGGACAGTGGGGGGAACAGATACGCAGTATTTT. Translation gives CASSGGTVGGTDTQYF.

Written as DNA, the CDR3 is TGTGCCAGCAGGCCTTATGAGAAGACAGGTAGATTCGCCTACGAGCAGTACTTC. Its translation: CASRPYEKTGRFAYEQYF. The rearrangement joins TRBV27 to TRBJ2-7, with a possible D match to TRBD1 (6 bases). CDR1 MNHEY and CDR2 SMNVEV come from the germline V gene (reference sequence). V lost 6 bases to trimming and J lost 2 bases, with 26 bases between them. The CDR3 runs to 18 residues.

This clone was found once. The chain couples TRBV19 to TRBJ1-1; maybe TRBD1 (5 bases). The germline V and J ends were trimmed by 5 bases and 4 bases, with 14 bases remaining between them. The germline V gene has CDR1 LNHDA and CDR2 SQIVND (reference sequence). The CDR3 consists of 14 residues. The CDR3 here is CASSSGPGGTEAFF. Written as DNA, the CDR3 is TGTGCCAGTAGTTCGGGACCGGGAGGCACTGAAGCTTTCTTT.

The V gene is TRBV6-5, the J gene TRBJ2-7; perhaps TRBD2 as D (6 bases). The CDR3 loop spans 14 amino acids. V lost 6 bases to trimming and J lost 1 base, with 13 bases between them. Per the germline V gene, CDR1 is MNHEY and CDR2 is SVGAGI. This CDR3 reads CASRRGFGSYEQYF. In DNA, the CDR3 is TGTGCCAGCAGGCGGGGATTCGGATCCTACGAGCAGTACTTC.

CDR3 sequence: CASSLVGGDIHEQYF. CDR3 bases: TGCGCCAGCAGCTTGGTGGGGGGGGACATCCACGAGCAGTACTTC. The chain combines TRBV5-1 with TRBJ2-7; tentative D call: TRBD2 (7 bases). Germline CDR1 is SGHRS and CDR2 is YFSETQ. Trimming pared 0 bases from V and 5 bases from J, leaving 15 bases between. The length of the CDR3 is 15 residues.

J is TRBJ2-2 and V is TRBV2; D is undetermined. In germline, CDR1 is SNHLY, CDR2 FYNNEI. This CDR3 spans 16 amino acids. The V end was cut by 1 base, the J end by 0 bases, with 9 bases between. This CDR3 is CASSEGQSANTGELFF. In DNA form, the CDR3 reads TGTGCCAGCAGTGAAGGGCAGAGCGCGAACACCGGGGAGCTGTTTTTT.

The chain employs TRBV6-5 and TRBJ2-7; no reliable D call. The V end was cut by 6 bases, the J end by 7 bases, with 13 bases between. The CDR3 is 12 residues long. Germline CDR1 reads MNHEY; CDR2 reads SVGAGI. CDR3 amino acids: CASSQVSGEQYF. In DNA, the CDR3 is TGTGCCAGCAGCCAAGTGTCGGGTGAGCAGTACTTC.

This chain links TRBV4-3 with TRBJ2-7, with D perhaps TRBD2 (5 bases). Germline lookup yields CDR1 LGHNA and CDR2 YSLEER. V was cut by 0 bases and J by 6 bases, with 15 bases left in between. This CDR3 has 15 amino acids. CDR3 bases: TGCGCCAGCAGCCAAGATTCCGGACTCCTATTCGAGCAGTACTTC. Its protein product is CASSQDSGLLFEQYF.

A remark on this clone: One junction end disagrees with the germline gene, perhaps due to a read error. The chain recombines TRBV7-7 with TRBJ2-3; 7 nucleotides align to TRBD1. This CDR3 contains 14 residues. The germline V gene has CDR1 SSHAT and CDR2 FNYEAQ (reference sequence). CDR3 sequence reads: CASSFGTGTDTQYF. CDR3 bases: TGTGCTAGCAGCTTTGGGACAGGCACAGATACGCAGTATTTT. Filled out from reference TRBV7-7 and TRBJ2-3, the complete variable domain reads GAGVSQSPRYKVTKRGQDVTLRCDPISSHATLYWYQQALGQGPEFLTYFNYEAQPDKSGLPSDRFSAERPEGSISTLTIQRTEQRDSAMYRCASSFGTGTDTQYFGPGTRLTVL.

This chain connects TRBV6-1 to TRBJ2-3, with D perhaps matching TRBD1 (5 bases). From germline, CDR1 is MNHNS and CDR2 SASEGT. Trimming removed 1 base at V and 6 bases at J, with 5 bases between. The CDR3 runs to 12 residues. The CDR3 nucleotides are TGTGCCAGCAGTGAAGAGGGGGATACGCAGTATTTT. This codes for CASSEEGDTQYF.

The chain joins TRBV27 to TRBJ2-3; D not certain. The germline gives CDR1 MNHEY, CDR2 SMNVEV (reference sequence). CDR3 length: 15 amino acids. The V and J ends lost 3 bases and 2 bases respectively, with 12 bases between them. This CDR3 reads CASSFSARSTDTQYF. The CDR3 coding sequence is TGTGCCAGCAGTTTCTCCGCCAGATCCACAGATACGCAGTATTTT.

This clone came up a few times. V is TRBV5-5 and J is TRBJ1-5, with 11 bases lining up with TRBD1. Looked up from germline, CDR1 is SGHKS and CDR2 is YYEKEE (reference sequence). CDR3 length equals 16 residues. Trimming took 3 bases from V and 6 from J; bases not matched to a gene: 8. CDR3 sequence reads: CASSSGQGGLSQPQHF. Written as DNA, the CDR3 is TGTGCCAGCAGCTCGGGACAGGGGGGTTTAAGTCAGCCCCAGCATTTT.